The following is a T cell receptor beta chain sequence with its context. This clone's antigen is unknown. Base qualities are not recorded, but no much larger clone differs from it by a single base. This sample stems from a study of PD-1 blockade in classical Hodgkin lymphoma (TCRdb year 2020). Background on the whole study: Nivolumab dosing was 3 mg/kg intravenously every 2 weeks, continuing until either disease progression or unacceptable toxicity. To define a peripheral blood immune signature of response to PD-1 blockade in classical Hodgkin lymphoma, the study combined TCR beta sequencing with CyTOF.

The V end gives up 5 bases and the J end 12 bases, leaving 14 bases in the junction not matched to a gene. From the cysteine up to the phenylalanine, the CDR3 has a length of 15 residues. The retained sequence is limited to the CDR3, 45 bases, with the frame set at the first base. The germline V gene (reference sequence) provides CDR1 MNHEY and CDR2 SMNVEV. Reading the label with the study, this specimen's time point is: cycle 1 day 1 (C1D1), immediately before nivolumab initiation. All trial patients had relapsed after autologous stem cell transplantation, with cohorts A, B and C differing in prior brentuximab vedotin exposure. A Miltenyi CD8+ T cell isolation kit was used for magnetic negative selection to purify CD8+ T cells from thawed PBMCs. The trial cohort comprised 60 or so patients with relapsed/refractory classical Hodgkin lymphoma whose best overall responses were complete response, partial response or progressive disease. Single-agent nivolumab was administered to trial patients in the multi-cohort phase II CheckMate 205 trial. An independent review committee assessed best overall response by applying the 2007 International Working Group response criteria. Trial PBMCs were obtained immediately prior to nivolumab initiation (C1D1) and on therapy at cycle 2 day 1 and cycle 4 day 1. Peripheral blood was collected in 8 mL Vacutainer Cell Preparation Tubes, from which PBMCs were isolated by centrifugation and then cryopreserved. Purified CD4+ and CD8+ fractions were prepared only for cases in which an additional PBMC sample was available. Magnetically labelled cells were depleted on LS columns in a quadroMACS separator, and the flow-through was collected as the purified fraction.

What the research found in general, with its limitations: Among trial patients, those achieving complete response had baseline diversity similar to that of newly diagnosed patients, while diversity was significantly lower in partial responders and progressors. Baseline TCR diversity was reported to be lower in newly diagnosed patients than in healthy donors and to be lower still in relapsed/refractory patients. Patients starting nivolumab less than 1 year after ASCT had lower diversity and were excluded from later analyses to avoid confounding by immune reconstitution. The study was restricted to a single clinical trial cohort, and the causes of repertoire differences, possibly disease activity or prior therapy, were left undefined. By C4D1, a significant rise was seen in CD4+ TCR diversity but not in CD8+ TCR diversity (p=0.0027 vs p=0.16), and the rise was most apparent among complete responders (p=0.02).

The Qiagen DNeasy kit was used to extract genomic DNA from unsorted PBMCs and from the negatively selected CD4+ and CD8+ fractions. Using primers that anneal to V and J segments, immunoSEQ multiplex PCR amplified the TCR beta CDR3 regions. A synthetic immune receptor repertoire was used to minimize amplification bias, and any residual bias was removed computationally once sequencing was done. The paper's processing steps were these. Repertoire diversity was quantified as the Shannon entropy index using custom Python scripts. Unsorted, CD4+ and CD8+ repertoires were analyzed separately, except in combined analyses where CD4+ and CD8+ sequences were merged in silico. Clonal expansion was defined as a frequency increase of at least 2-fold after treatment compared with C1D1, and clones undetected at baseline were assigned a pseudocount of 0.5. Clones with 0 or 1 copy at C1D1 were defined as singleton clones, while clones with 2 or more copies were defined as non-singleton clones. Clones expanded in unsorted samples were assigned a CD4+, CD8+ or unknown annotation through matching of protein sequences in sorted samples from the same patient. Wilcoxon tests on paired samples were used to test diversity changes from C1D1 to C4D1. Not all clones reach the TCRdb copy of this immuneACCESS table, which keeps in-frame sequences only. Checked studies attribute under half of the gap to unresolved V genes and leave the rest unexplained. V and J calls and clone size are those listed in that table; D and trimming were worked out from the DNA. For this sample there are roughly 2,700 clones; around 71% appear just once. The ten largest clonotypes hold around two thirds of the sample.

The TCR sequence derives from a human donor with classical Hodgkin lymphoma. The specimen comprised CD8+ T cells from blood, sampled at baseline. This receptor chain uses TRBV27 and TRBJ1-5; 9 bases in between match TRBD1. The CDR3 amino acid sequence is: CASSLFSGQGRLQHF. The nucleotide sequence is TGTGCCAGCAGTCTGTTTTCTGGACAGGGGCGCCTCCAGCATTTT.